This T cell receptor (beta chain) was identified in a study of molecular identifiers for immune sequencing clone quantification. The germline V gene encodes CDR1 SGHDT and CDR2 YYEEEE. This CDR3 is 16 amino acids long. The V gene lost 5 bases and the J gene lost 5 bases, with 20 bases spanning the gap. TCRdb redid the calling of the PCR reads with MiXCR, one entry per CDR3 protein. Of a few hundred thousand distinct CDR3 sequences in the sample, 24% were seen once. The rearrangement links TRBV5-6 to TRBJ2-1; possible D gene TRBD1, 7 bases. Sequenced: naive CD8+ T cells from blood, with Jurkat cell RNA spiked in. Specified subset: FACS-sorted CD8+CD4-CCR7+CD45RA+ naive T cells. This sequence originates from a human donor in good health. Some libraries in this study had Jurkat cell RNA spiked in. CDR3: CASRPIWAGGNNEQFF. Here the CDR3 DNA reads TGTGCCAGCAGGCCAATTTGGGCAGGGGGGAACAATGAGCAGTTCTTC.